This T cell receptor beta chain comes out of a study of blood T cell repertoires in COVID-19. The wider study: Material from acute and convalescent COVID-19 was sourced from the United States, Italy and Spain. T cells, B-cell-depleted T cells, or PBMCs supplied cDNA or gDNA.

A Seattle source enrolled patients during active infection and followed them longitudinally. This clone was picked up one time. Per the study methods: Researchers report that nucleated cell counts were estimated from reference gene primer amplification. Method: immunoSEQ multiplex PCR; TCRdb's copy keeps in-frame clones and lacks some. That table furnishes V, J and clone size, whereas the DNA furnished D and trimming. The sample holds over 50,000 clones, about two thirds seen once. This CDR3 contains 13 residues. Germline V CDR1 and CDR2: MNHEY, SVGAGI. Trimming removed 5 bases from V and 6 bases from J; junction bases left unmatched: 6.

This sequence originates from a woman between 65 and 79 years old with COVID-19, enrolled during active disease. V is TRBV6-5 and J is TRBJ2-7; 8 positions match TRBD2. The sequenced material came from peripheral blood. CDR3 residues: CASSTGLVVEQYF. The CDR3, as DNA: TGTGCCAGCAGTACGGGACTAGTTGTCGAGCAGTACTTC.